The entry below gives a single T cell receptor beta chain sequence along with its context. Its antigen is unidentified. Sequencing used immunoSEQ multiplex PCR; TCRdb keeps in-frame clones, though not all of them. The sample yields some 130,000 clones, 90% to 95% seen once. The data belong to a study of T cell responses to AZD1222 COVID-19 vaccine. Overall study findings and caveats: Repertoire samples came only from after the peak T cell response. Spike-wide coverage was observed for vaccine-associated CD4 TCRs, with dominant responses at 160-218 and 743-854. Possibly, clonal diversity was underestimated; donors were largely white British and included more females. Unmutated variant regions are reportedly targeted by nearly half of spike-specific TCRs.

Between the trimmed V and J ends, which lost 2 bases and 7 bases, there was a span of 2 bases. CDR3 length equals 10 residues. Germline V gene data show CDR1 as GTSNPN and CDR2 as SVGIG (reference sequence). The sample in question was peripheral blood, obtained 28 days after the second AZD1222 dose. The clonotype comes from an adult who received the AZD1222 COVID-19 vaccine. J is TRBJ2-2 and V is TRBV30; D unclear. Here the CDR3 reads CAWSLGELFF. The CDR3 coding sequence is TGTGCCTGGAGTCTCGGGGAGCTGTTTTTT. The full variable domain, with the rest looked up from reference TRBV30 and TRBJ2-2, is SQTIHQWPATLVQPVGSPLSLECTVEGTSNPNLYWYRQAAGRGLQLLFYSVGIGQISSEVPQNLSASRPQDRQFILSSKKLLLSDSGFYLCAWSLGELFFGEGSRLTVL.